This TCR beta chain was recovered during a study of cytomegalovirus exposure and HLA in healthy donors. General observations from the study: In vitro work confirmed that a few CMV-associated chains recognize CMV antigens. In a later analysis, donors in an Asian-associated ancestry cluster reportedly had fewer N-insertions in productive TCRs than the cohort mean. Analyzed later, association rates of TCRs varied across HLA loci, with DRB1 most and HLA-C fewest.

The primer mix had 60 Vbeta and 13 Jbeta primers. Sequenced by immunoSEQ multiplex PCR; TCRdb stores in-frame clones only, minus some. The sample lists about 110,000 clones, about 75% occurring once. In its sample, this clone was seen once. Its target is unknown. Germline V gives CDR1 MNHEY, CDR2 SMNVEV (reference sequence). The CDR3 loop spans 13 amino acids. J gave up 10 bases and V 3 bases, and 9 bases lay outside the gene matches. The chain uses TRBV27 and TRBJ2-7; 7 bases are a match to TRBD2. The sample consisted of PBMCs. The source of this sequence is a male donor in good health and CMV-seropositive. The CDR3 DNA reads TGTGCCAGCAGTTTGGGGCGGGGGATGTATCAGTACTTC. It yields the protein CASSLGRGMYQYF.